One T cell receptor beta chain is described in this entry. Its cognate antigen is unknown. Data came from immunoSEQ multiplex PCR; TCRdb stores just in-frame clones and leaves some out. The profile shows 360,000 or so clones, 89% of them singletons. These data come from a study of Ad26.COV2.S vaccination and SARS-CoV-2 variants. Study at large: The study gave Ad26.COV2.S intramuscularly, once or twice 56 days apart.

Treatment noted: around 19 received Ad26.COV2.S at low or high dose, single or two shots; 5 received placebo; per-sample allocation not given. Vaccine and placebo recipients were sampled on day 63 after the first injection. General study points: Measurement of non-spike TCR breadth gave similar results in vaccine and placebo recipients. Total T cell responses, in the TCR breadth and depth analyses, may have been underestimated. Spike-specific TCR breadth was greater in vaccine than placebo recipients.

V was clipped by 2 bases and J by 6 bases, with 13 bases between them. This CDR3 is 14 amino acids long. The V gene's germline CDR1 is KGHSH and CDR2 LQKENI. The receptor was isolated from a person aged 18 to 65 who received the Ad26.COV2.S COVID-19 vaccine or a placebo. The chain combines TRBV18 with TRBJ1-2; D possibly corresponds to TRBD1 (6 bases). The sequencing here drew on peripheral blood, taken in a trial of Ad26.COV2.S vaccine versus placebo. The CDR3 DNA is TGTGCCAGCTCACCAACCGCAGGGGATGATGGCTACACCTTC. Its protein product is CASSPTAGDDGYTF.